Listed below are T cell receptor beta chains from one sample, sequenced in a study of OX40 agonist ivuxolimab in advanced cancers. The protocol was immunoSEQ multiplex PCR, while the TCRdb copy is restricted to in-frame clones and leaves out a portion. The sample lists over 30,000 clones; roughly 80% were seen once. Sequencing used CD4+ or CD8+ T cells sorted from blood, obtained in a trial of the OX40 agonist ivuxolimab. These receptors originate from an adult with an advanced solid tumor such as melanoma, head and neck, liver or kidney cancer. CDR3s include the opening cysteine and the closing phenylalanine or tryptophan. The order of the fields is D gene, V gene, J gene, clone size, CDR3 protein, CDR3 DNA. A D gene is named only where the DNA matches it firmly. A row's size may be missing; if present it is once, few, many or a size class.

>NA|TRBV19|TRBJ2-7|few
CASTSSHREFVGQYF
TGTGCCAGTACGAGCTCGCACAGGGAATTCGTGGGGCAGTACTTC
>NA|TRBV7-3|TRBJ1-1|NA
CASSPQWNTEAFF
TGTGCCAGCAGCCCCCAATGGAACACTGAAGCTTTCTTT
>NA|TRBV27|TRBJ2-7|medium-sized
CASTGSSSYEQYF
TGTGCCAGCACGGGGAGTAGCTCCTACGAGCAGTACTTC
>NA|TRBV11-2|TRBJ2-1|NA
CASSSGTIADEQFF
TGTGCCAGCAGCTCCGGGACCATTGCGGATGAGCAGTTCTTC
>TRBD2|TRBV11-2|TRBJ2-7|NA
CASSLDRLAGGGEQYF
TGTGCCAGCAGCTTAGATCGACTAGCGGGGGGTGGCGAGCAGTACTTC
>TRBD2|TRBV6-1|TRBJ2-1|NA
CASSETSRGNEQFF
TGTGCCAGCAGTGAGACTAGCCGGGGGAATGAGCAGTTCTTC
>NA|TRBV6-1|TRBJ2-7|NA
CASSDQLRGLDEQYF
TGTGCCAGCAGTGATCAACTACGGGGCCTGGACGAGCAGTACTTC
>TRBD1|TRBV23-1|TRBJ1-1|NA
CASSQFPPGQGPTEAFF
TGCGCCAGCAGTCAATTCCCCCCAGGACAGGGCCCCACTGAAGCTTTCTTT
>NA|TRBV4-2|TRBJ1-2|NA
CASSQTWVGAGNYGYTF
TGTGCCAGCAGCCAAACCTGGGTGGGGGCAGGGAACTATGGCTACACCTTC
>NA|TRBV7-9|TRBJ1-4|NA
CASSFRQSNEKLFF
TGTGCCAGCAGCTTTCGACAGTCTAATGAAAAACTGTTTTTT
>NA|TRBV18|TRBJ1-1|NA
CASSPPWAGAAEAFF
TGTGCCAGCTCACCACCGTGGGCTGGAGCCGCTGAAGCTTTCTTT
>NA|TRBV19|TRBJ1-4|NA
CASSPNWGEKLFF
TGTGCCAGTAGTCCCAACTGGGGAGAAAAACTGTTTTTT
>NA|TRBV5-1|TRBJ2-1|NA
CASSLDGANEQFF
TGCGCCAGCAGCTTGGATGGGGCCAATGAGCAGTTCTTC
>TRBD1|TRBV2|TRBJ1-6|NA
CASNGQGNSPLHF
TGTGCCAGCAATGGACAGGGAAATTCACCCCTCCACTTT
>NA|TRBV20-1|TRBJ2-7|NA
CSAREVEQYF
TGCAGTGCTAGGGAGGTCGAGCAGTACTTC
>TRBD2|TRBV10-2|TRBJ2-7|NA
CASSDSGEGRYEQYF
TGCGCCAGCAGTGATTCGGGGGAGGGCAGGTACGAGCAGTACTTC
>TRBD1|TRBV2|TRBJ1-2|NA
CASSRDRGDYGYTF
TGTGCCAGCAGTCGGGACAGGGGGGACTATGGCTACACCTTC
>TRBD1|TRBV5-4|TRBJ2-1|once
CASSSRDRVKDEQFF
TGTGCCAGCAGCTCCCGGGACAGGGTTAAGGATGAGCAGTTCTTC
>NA|TRBV5-8|TRBJ1-5|few
CASSFGPNQPQHF
TGTGCCAGCAGCTTTGGGCCAAATCAGCCCCAGCATTTT
>NA|TRBV2|TRBJ2-1|NA
CASRQGRGTYNEQFF
TGTGCCAGCAGACAGGGGCGGGGGACATACAATGAGCAGTTCTTC
>TRBD1|TRBV7-3|TRBJ2-6|once
CASSLQGQGAMAGANVLTF
TGTGCCAGCAGCCTCCAAGGACAGGGGGCGATGGCTGGGGCCAACGTCCTGACTTTC
>NA|TRBV5-1|TRBJ2-2|NA
CASNSGVVAGELFF
TGCGCCAGCAACTCCGGGGTGGTCGCCGGGGAGCTGTTTTTT
>TRBD2|TRBV11-3|TRBJ2-1|NA
CASSLEGGRANNEQFF
TGTGCCAGCAGCTTAGAGGGCGGGAGGGCCAACAATGAGCAGTTCTTC
>TRBD1|TRBV2|TRBJ1-2|NA
CASRVTGAVNYGYTF
TGTGCCAGCAGGGTGACAGGGGCCGTTAACTATGGCTACACCTTC
>TRBD1|TRBV5-1|TRBJ2-5|NA
CASSPDRVQETQYF
TGCGCCAGCAGCCCGGACAGGGTTCAAGAGACCCAGTACTTC
>TRBD1|TRBV5-1|TRBJ1-1|few
CASSRTDRGSAEAFF
TGCGCCAGCAGCCGAACGGACAGGGGTAGCGCTGAAGCTTTCTTT
>TRBD1|TRBV10-2|TRBJ2-7|NA
CASRARQGYEQYF
TGCGCCAGCAGGGCCCGACAGGGGTACGAGCAGTACTTC
>NA|TRBV7-6|TRBJ2-6|NA
CASSPGPVASSGANVLTF
TGTGCCAGCAGCCCAGGCCCTGTTGCGAGCTCTGGGGCCAACGTCCTGACTTTC
>NA|TRBV7-9|TRBJ1-4|NA
CASSIDRSTNEKLFF
TGTGCCAGCAGCATCGACAGGTCAACTAATGAAAAACTGTTTTTT
>NA|TRBV5-6|TRBJ2-7|NA
CASSLWDFYEQYF
TGTGCCAGCAGCCTCTGGGACTTCTACGAGCAGTACTTC
>NA|TRBV7-9|TRBJ2-2|NA
CASSLVQGTGELFF
TGTGCCAGCAGCTTAGTTCAGGGCACCGGGGAGCTGTTTTTT
>NA|TRBV7-6|TRBJ1-4|NA
CASSLGQGAEKLFF
TGTGCCAGCAGCTTAGGTCAGGGTGCCGAAAAACTGTTTTTT
>TRBD1|TRBV9|TRBJ1-2|NA
CASSVDGETGSYGYTF
TGTGCCAGCAGCGTAGATGGGGAGACAGGGAGCTATGGCTACACCTTC
>TRBD1|TRBV15|TRBJ1-4|NA
CATSRDARGRSEKLFF
TGTGCCACCAGCAGAGATGCCAGGGGGCGGAGTGAAAAACTGTTTTTT
>NA|TRBV19|TRBJ2-1|NA
CASSIEGQFPSSYNEQFF
TGTGCCAGTAGTATAGAGGGGCAGTTCCCGAGCTCCTACAATGAGCAGTTCTTC
>TRBD1|TRBV10-3|TRBJ2-7|NA
CAISEPPLQGMGSYEQYF
TGTGCCATCAGTGAGCCTCCATTACAGGGGATGGGCTCCTACGAGCAGTACTTC
>NA|TRBV7-9|TRBJ2-2|few
CASSLVRGPSGELFF
TGTGCCAGCAGCTTAGTTCGGGGGCCCAGCGGGGAGCTGTTTTTT
>NA|TRBV6-1|TRBJ2-7|few
CASSDDRLLFSYEQYF
TGTGCCAGCAGTGACGACAGGCTGCTCTTCTCCTACGAGCAGTACTTC
>NA|TRBV7-3|TRBJ2-7|NA
CASSLSPDYEQYF
TGTGCCAGCAGCTTAAGCCCGGATTACGAGCAGTACTTC
>TRBD1|TRBV7-9|TRBJ1-5|NA
CASSWDRELHQPQHF
TGTGCCAGCAGCTGGGACAGGGAATTGCATCAGCCCCAGCATTTT
>NA|TRBV2|TRBJ1-2|few
CASSPGRGYTF
TGTGCCAGCAGTCCGGGCCGCGGCTACACCTTC